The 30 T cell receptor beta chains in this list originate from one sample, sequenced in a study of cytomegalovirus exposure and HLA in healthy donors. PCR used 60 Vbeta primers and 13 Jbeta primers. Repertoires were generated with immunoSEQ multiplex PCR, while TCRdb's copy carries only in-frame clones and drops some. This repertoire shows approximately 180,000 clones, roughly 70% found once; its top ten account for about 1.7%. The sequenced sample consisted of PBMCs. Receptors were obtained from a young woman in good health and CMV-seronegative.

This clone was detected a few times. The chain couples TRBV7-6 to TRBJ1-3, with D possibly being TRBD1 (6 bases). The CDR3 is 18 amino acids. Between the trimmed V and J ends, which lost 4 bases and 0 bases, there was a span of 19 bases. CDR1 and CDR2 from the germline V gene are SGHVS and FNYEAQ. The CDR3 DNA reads TGTGCCAGCAGCTCCCGGGGGGCCTTCCTTAGCTCTGGAAACACCATATATTTT. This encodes CASSSRGAFLSSGNTIYF. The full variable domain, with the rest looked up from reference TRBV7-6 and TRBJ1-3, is GAGVSQSPRYKVTKRGQDVALRCDPISGHVSLYWYRQALGQGPEFLTYFNYEAQQDKSGLPNDRFSAERPEGSISTLTIQRTEQRDSAMYRCASSSRGAFLSSGNTIYFGEGSWLTVV.

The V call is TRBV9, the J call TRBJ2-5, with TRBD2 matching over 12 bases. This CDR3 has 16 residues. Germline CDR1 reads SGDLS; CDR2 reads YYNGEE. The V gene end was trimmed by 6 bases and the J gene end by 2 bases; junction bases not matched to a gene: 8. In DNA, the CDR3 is TGTGCCAGCAATCCCGGGACTAGCGGGTTTCAAGAGACCCAGTACTTC. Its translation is CASNPGTSGFQETQYF. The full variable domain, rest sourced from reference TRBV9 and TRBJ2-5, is DSGVTQTPKHLITATGQRVTLRCSPRSGDLSVYWYQQSLDQGLQFLIQYYNGEERAKGNILERFSAQQFPDLHSELNLSSLELGDSALYFCASNPGTSGFQETQYFGPGTRLLVL.

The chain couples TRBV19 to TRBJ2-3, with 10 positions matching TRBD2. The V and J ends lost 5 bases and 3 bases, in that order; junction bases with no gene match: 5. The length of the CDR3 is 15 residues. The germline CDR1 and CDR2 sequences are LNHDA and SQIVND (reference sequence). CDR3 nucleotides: TGTGCCAGTAGTTTTAAGCGGGGGGGTACAGATACGCAGTATTTT. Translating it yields CASSFKRGGTDTQYF.

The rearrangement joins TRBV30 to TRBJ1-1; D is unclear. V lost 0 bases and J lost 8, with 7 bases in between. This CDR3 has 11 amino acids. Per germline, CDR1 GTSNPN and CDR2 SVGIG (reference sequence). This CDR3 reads CAWSVRGEAFF. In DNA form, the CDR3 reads TGTGCCTGGAGTGTACGAGGGGAAGCTTTCTTT.

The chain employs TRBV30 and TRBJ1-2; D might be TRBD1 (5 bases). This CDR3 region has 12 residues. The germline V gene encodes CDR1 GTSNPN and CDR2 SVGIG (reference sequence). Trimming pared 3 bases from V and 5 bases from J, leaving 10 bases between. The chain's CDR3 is CAWRGDGYGYTF. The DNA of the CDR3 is TGTGCCTGGAGAGGGGATGGGTATGGCTACACCTTC.

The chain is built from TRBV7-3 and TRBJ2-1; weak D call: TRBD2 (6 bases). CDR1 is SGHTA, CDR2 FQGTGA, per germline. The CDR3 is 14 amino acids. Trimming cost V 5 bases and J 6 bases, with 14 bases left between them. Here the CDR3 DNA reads TGTGCCAGCAGCCCCCGGGGTAGCGGCAATGAGCAGTTCTTC. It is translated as CASSPRGSGNEQFF. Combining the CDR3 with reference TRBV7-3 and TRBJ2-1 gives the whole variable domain GAGVSQTPSNKVTEKGKYVELRCDPISGHTALYWYRQSLGQGPEFLIYFQGTGAADDSGLPNDRFFAVRPEGSVSTLKIQRTERGDSAVYLCASSPRGSGNEQFFGPGTRLTVL.

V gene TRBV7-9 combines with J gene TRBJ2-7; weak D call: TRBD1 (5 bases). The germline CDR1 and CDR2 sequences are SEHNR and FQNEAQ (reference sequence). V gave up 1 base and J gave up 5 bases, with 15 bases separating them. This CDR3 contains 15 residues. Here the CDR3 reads CASSLGQGRWDEQYF. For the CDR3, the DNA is TGTGCCAGCAGCTTAGGGCAGGGAAGATGGGACGAGCAGTACTTC.

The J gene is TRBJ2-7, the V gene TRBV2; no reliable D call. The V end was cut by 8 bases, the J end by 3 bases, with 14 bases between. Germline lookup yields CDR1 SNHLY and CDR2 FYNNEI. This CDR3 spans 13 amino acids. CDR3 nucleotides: TGTGCCAGCCAGGCCCCCACCTTCTACGAGCAGTACTTC. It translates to CASQAPTFYEQYF.

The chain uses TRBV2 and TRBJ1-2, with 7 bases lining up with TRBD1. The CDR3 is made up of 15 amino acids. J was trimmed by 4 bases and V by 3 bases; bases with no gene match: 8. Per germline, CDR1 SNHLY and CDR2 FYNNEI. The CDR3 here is CASSEEGALGYGYTF. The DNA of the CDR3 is TGTGCCAGCAGTGAGGAGGGGGCGCTTGGCTATGGCTACACCTTC. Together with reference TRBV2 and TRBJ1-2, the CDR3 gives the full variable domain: EPEVTQTPSHQVTQMGQEVILRCVPISNHLYFYWYRQILGQKVEFLVSFYNNEISEKSEIFDDQFSVERPDGSNFTLKIRSTKLEDSAMYFCASSEEGALGYGYTFGSGTRLTVV.

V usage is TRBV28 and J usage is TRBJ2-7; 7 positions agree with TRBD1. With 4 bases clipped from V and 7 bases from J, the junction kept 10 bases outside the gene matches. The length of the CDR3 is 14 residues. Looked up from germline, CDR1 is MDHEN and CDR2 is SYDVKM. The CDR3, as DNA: TGTGCCAGCAGTTCATCGTTGACAGGGTGGGAGCAGTACTTC. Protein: CASSSSLTGWEQYF. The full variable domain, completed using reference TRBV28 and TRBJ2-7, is DVKVTQSSRYLVKRTGEKVFLECVQDMDHENMFWYRQDPGLGLRLIYFSYDVKMKEKGDIPEGYSVSREKKERFSLILESASTNQTSMYLCASSSSLTGWEQYFGPGTRLTVT.

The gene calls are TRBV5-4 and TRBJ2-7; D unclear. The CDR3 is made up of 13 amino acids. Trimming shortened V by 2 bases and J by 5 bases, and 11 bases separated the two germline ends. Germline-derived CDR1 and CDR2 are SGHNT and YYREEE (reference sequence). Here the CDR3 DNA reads TGTGCCAGCAGCTTTCTGGGCATGCACGAGCAGTACTTC. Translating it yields CASSFLGMHEQYF.

As DNA, the CDR3 is TGCGCCAGCAGCCAAGCAGGGCCCGGGGAGCTGTTTTTT. Protein: CASSQAGPGELFF. The J gene is TRBJ2-2, the V gene TRBV4-1; possible D gene TRBD1, 5 bases. V was pared by 1 base and J by 6 bases, with 6 bases between. Germline CDR1 is MGHRA and CDR2 is YSYEKL. The CDR3 has 13 amino acids.

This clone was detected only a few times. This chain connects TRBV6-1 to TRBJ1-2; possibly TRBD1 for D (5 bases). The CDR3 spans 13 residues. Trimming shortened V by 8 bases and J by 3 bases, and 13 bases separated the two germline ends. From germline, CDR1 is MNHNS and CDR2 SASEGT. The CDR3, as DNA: TGTGCCAGCTTGGGACTTTTCGACTATGGCTACACCTTC. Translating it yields CASLGLFDYGYTF.

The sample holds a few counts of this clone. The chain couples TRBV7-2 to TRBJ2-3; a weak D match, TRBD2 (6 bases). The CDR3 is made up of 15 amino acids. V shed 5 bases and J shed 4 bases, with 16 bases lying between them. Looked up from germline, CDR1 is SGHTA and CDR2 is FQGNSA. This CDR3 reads CASSPRLAEPDTQYF. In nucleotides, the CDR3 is TGTGCCAGCAGCCCCCGATTAGCGGAACCAGATACGCAGTATTTT. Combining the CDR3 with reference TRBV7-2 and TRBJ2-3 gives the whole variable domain GAGVSQSPSNKVTEKGKDVELRCDPISGHTALYWYRQSLGQGLEFLIYFQGNSAPDKSGLPSDRFSAERTGGSVSTLTIQRTQQEDSAVYLCASSPRLAEPDTQYFGPGTRLTVL.

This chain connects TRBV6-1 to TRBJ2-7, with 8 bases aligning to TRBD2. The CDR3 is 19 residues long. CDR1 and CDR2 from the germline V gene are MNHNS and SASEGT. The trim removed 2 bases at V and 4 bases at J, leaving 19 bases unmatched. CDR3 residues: CASSESPPNTVAGRYEQYF. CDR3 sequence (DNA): TGTGCCAGCAGTGAATCCCCTCCGAATACGGTAGCGGGACGGTACGAGCAGTACTTC.

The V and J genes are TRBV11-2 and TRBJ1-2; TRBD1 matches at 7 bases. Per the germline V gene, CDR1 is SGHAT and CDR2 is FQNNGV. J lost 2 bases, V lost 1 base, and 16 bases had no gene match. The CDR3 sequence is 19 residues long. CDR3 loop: CASSLVRQGGREGNYGYTF. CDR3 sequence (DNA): TGTGCCAGCAGCTTAGTCAGGCAGGGGGGCCGCGAGGGGAACTATGGCTACACCTTC.

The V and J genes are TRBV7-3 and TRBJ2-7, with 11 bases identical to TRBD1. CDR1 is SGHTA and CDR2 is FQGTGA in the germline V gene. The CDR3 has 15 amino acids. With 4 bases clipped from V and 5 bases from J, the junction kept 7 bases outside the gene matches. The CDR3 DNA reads TGTGCCAGCAGCTCCGGGACAGGGGGGCGGGACGAGCAGTACTTC. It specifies CASSSGTGGRDEQYF.

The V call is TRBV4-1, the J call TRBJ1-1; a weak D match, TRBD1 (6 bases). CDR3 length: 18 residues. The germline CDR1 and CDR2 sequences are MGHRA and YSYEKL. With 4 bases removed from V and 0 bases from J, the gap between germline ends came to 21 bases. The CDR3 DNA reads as TGCGCCAGCAGCCGGGGGGGGCCAGGGGCCTTATTGAACACTGAAGCTTTCTTT. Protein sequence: CASSRGGPGALLNTEAFF.

Here the CDR3 reads CASSLGGLLYNEQFF. CDR3 nucleotides: TGTGCCAGCAGCTTAGGGGGACTGCTCTACAATGAGCAGTTCTTC. V usage is TRBV7-2 and J usage is TRBJ2-1, with D perhaps TRBD2 (6 bases). CDR1 is SGHTA, CDR2 FQGNSA, per germline. The CDR3 has 15 amino acids. With 1 base removed from V and 3 bases from J, the gap between germline ends came to 10 bases. The full variable domain, completed using reference TRBV7-2 and TRBJ2-1, is GAGVSQSPSNKVTEKGKDVELRCDPISGHTALYWYRQSLGQGLEFLIYFQGNSAPDKSGLPSDRFSAERTGGSVSTLTIQRTQQEDSAVYLCASSLGGLLYNEQFFGPGTRLTVL.

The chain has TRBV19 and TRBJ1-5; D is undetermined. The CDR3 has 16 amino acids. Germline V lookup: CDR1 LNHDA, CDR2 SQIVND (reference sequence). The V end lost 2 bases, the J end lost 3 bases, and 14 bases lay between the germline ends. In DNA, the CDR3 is TGTGCCAGTAGTATACCGAGGGCTCGATTCAATCAGCCCCAGCATTTT. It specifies CASSIPRARFNQPQHF.

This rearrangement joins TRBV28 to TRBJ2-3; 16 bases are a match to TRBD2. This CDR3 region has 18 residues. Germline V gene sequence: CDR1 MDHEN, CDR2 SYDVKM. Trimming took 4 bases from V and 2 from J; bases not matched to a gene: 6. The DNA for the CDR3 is TGTGCCAGCAGTTCGGGACTAGCGGGGGGGCCGGCCACAGATACGCAGTATTTT. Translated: CASSSGLAGGPATDTQYF. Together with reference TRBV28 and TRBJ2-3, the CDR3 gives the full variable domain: DVKVTQSSRYLVKRTGEKVFLECVQDMDHENMFWYRQDPGLGLRLIYFSYDVKMKEKGDIPEGYSVSREKKERFSLILESASTNQTSMYLCASSSGLAGGPATDTQYFGPGTRLTVL.

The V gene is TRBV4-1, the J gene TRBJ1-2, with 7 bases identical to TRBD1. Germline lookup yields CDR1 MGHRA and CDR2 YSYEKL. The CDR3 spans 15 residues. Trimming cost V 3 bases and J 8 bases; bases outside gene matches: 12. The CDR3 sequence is CASSQHRGQERGYTF. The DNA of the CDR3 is TGCGCCAGCAGCCAGCATCGTGGACAGGAGCGGGGCTACACCTTC.

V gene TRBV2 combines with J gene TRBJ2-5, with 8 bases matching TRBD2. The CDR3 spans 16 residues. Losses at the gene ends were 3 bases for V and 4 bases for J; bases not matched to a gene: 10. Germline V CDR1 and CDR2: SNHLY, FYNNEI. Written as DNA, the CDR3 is TGTGCCAGCAGTGATTGGGCTAGCGGGTCCCCAGAGACCCAGTACTTC. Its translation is CASSDWASGSPETQYF. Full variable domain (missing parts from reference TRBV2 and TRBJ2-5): EPEVTQTPSHQVTQMGQEVILRCVPISNHLYFYWYRQILGQKVEFLVSFYNNEISEKSEIFDDQFSVERPDGSNFTLKIRSTKLEDSAMYFCASSDWASGSPETQYFGPGTRLLVL.

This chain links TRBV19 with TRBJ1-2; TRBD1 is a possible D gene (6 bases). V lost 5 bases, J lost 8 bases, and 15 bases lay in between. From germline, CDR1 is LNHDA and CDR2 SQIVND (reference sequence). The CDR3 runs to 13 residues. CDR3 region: CASSESPGAGYTF. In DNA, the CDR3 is TGTGCCAGTAGTGAGTCCCCAGGGGCCGGCTACACCTTC.

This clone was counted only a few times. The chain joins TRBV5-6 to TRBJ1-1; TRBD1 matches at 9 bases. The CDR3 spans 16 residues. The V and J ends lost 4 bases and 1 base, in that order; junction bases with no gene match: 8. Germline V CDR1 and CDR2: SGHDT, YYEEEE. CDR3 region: CASSLWTGAGNTEAFF. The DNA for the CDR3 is TGTGCCAGCAGCCTTTGGACAGGGGCGGGGAACACTGAAGCTTTCTTT.

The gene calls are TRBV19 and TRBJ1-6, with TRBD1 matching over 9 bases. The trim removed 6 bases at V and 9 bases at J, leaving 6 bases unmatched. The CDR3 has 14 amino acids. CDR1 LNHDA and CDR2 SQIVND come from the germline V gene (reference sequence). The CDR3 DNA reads TGTGCCAGTAGCCGGGACAGGGAGACTTCACCCCTCCACTTT. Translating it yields CASSRDRETSPLHF.

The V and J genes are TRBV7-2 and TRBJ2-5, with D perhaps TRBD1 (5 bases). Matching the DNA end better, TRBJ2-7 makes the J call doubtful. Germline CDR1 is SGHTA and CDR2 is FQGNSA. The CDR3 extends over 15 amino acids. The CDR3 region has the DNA TGTGCCAGCAGCTTAGCAGACAGAAGCTCCTACGAGCAGTACTTC. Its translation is CASSLADRSSYEQYF.

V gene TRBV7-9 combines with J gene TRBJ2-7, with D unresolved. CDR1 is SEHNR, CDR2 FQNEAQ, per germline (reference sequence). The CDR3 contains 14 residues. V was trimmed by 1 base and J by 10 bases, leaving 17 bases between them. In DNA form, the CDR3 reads TGTGCCAGCAGCTTAGGGGCCGCAGCACTCGGACAGTACTTC. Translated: CASSLGAAALGQYF.

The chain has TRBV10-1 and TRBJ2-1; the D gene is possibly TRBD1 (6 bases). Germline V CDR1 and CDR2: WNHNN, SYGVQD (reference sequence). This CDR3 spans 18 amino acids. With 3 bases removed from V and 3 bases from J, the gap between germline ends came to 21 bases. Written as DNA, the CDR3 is TGCGCCAGCAGTGACAGACTAAAGGACAGACAAAACTACAATGAGCAGTTCTTC. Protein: CASSDRLKDRQNYNEQFF.

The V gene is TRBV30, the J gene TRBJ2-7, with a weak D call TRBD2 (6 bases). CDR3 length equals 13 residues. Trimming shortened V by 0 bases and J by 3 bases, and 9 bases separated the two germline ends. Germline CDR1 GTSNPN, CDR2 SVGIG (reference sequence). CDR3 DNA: TGTGCCTGGAGTGTAAGACTAGGCTACGAGCAGTACTTC. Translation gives CAWSVRLGYEQYF.